The clone carrying this T cell receptor (beta chain) was detected only once. This table comes from immunoSEQ multiplex PCR, and its TCRdb copy is limited to in-frame clones, with some not included. The repertoire consists of 85,000 to 90,000 clones, with around 80% occurring once and the leading ten covering approximately 16%. The record originates from a study of blood T cell repertoires in COVID-19. Study-level information: The samples span acute and convalescent COVID-19 from the United States, Italy and Spain.

The material sequenced was peripheral blood. This clonotype was sampled from an elderly woman with active or convalescent COVID-19.

The CDR3 is CASSFQAQNYGYTF. In DNA form, the CDR3 reads TGTGCCAGCAGCTTCCAGGCGCAAAACTATGGCTACACCTTC. This sequence joins TRBV5-6 and TRBJ1-2; D unclear. Trimming removed 2 bases from V and 2 bases from J, with 10 bases in between. The CDR3 sequence is 14 residues long. CDR1 is SGHDT and CDR2 is YYEEEE in the germline V gene.